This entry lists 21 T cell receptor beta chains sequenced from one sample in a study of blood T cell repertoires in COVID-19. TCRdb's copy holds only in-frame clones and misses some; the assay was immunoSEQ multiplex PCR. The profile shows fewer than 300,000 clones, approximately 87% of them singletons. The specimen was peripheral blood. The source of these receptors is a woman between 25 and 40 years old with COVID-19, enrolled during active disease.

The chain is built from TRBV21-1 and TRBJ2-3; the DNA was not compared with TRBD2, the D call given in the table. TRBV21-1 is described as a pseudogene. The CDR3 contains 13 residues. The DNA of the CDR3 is TGTGCCAGCTACCCGGGGTTCTCAGATACGCAGTATTTT. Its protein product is CASYPGFSDTQYF.

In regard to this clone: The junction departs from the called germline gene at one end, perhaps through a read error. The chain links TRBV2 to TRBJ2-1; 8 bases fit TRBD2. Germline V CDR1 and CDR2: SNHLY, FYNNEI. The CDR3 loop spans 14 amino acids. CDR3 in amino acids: CASREGLARNEQFF. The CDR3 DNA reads TGTGCCAGCCGTGAAGGACTAGCCCGCAATGAGCAGTTCTTC.

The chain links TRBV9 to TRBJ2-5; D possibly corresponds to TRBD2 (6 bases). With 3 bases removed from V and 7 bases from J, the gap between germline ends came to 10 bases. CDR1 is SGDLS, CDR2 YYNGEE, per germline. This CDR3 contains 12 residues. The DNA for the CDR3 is TGTGCCAGCAGCGGTGCGGGGAGGACCCAGTACTTC. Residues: CASSGAGRTQYF.

Here the CDR3 DNA reads TGCGCCAGCAGCTTGATCGTCTCCTCCTACAATGAGCAGTTCTTC. Amino acid sequence: CASSLIVSSYNEQFF. V usage is TRBV5-1 and J usage is TRBJ2-1; D uncertain. There are 15 residues in the CDR3. Between the trimmed V and J ends, which lost 1 base and 0 bases, there was a span of 8 bases. Germline assignment: CDR1 SGHRS and CDR2 YFSETQ.

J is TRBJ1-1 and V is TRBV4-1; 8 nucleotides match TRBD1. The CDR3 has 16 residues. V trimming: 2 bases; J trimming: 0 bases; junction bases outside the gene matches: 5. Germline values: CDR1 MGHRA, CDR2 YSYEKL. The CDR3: CASSQNTGGMNTEAFF. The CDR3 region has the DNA TGCGCCAGCAGCCAAAATACAGGGGGTATGAACACTGAAGCTTTCTTT.

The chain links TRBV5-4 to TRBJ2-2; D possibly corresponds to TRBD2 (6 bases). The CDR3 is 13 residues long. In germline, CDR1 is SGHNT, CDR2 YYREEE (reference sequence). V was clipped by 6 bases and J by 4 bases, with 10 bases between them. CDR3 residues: CASKDYPTGELFF. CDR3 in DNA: TGTGCCAGCAAGGACTACCCCACCGGGGAGCTGTTTTTT.

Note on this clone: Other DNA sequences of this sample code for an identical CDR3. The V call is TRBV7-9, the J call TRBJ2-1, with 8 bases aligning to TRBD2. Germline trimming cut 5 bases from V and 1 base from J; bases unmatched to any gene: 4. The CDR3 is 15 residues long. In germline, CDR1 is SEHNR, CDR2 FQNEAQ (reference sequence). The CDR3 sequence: CASSPSGSSYNEQFF. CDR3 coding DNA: TGTGCCAGCAGCCCGAGCGGGAGTTCCTACAATGAGCAGTTCTTC.

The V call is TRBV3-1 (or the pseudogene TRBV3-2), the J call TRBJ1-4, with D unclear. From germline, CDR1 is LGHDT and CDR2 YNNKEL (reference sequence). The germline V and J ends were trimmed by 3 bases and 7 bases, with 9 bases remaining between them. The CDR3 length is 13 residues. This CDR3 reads CASSQGRSEKLFF. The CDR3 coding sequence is TGTGCCAGCAGCCAGGGCCGTTCTGAAAAACTGTTTTTT.

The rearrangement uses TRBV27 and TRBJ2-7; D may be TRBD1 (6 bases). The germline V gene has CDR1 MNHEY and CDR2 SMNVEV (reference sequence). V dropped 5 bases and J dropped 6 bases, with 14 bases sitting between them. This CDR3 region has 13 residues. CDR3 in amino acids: CASSALTGGEQYF. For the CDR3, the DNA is TGTGCCAGCAGTGCTCTGACAGGAGGCGAGCAGTACTTC.

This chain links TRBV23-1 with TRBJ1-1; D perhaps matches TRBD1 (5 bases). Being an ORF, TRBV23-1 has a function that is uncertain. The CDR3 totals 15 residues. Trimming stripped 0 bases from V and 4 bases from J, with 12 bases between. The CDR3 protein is CASSQSGGRGTEAFF. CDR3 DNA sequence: TGCGCCAGCAGTCAATCCGGGGGAAGAGGCACTGAAGCTTTCTTT.

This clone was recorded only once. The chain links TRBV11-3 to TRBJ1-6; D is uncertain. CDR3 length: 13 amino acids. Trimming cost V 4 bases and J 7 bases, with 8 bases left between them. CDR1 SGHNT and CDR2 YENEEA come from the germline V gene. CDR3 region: CASSSGLNSPLHF. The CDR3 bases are TGTGCCAGCAGCTCAGGACTGAATTCACCCCTCCACTTT.

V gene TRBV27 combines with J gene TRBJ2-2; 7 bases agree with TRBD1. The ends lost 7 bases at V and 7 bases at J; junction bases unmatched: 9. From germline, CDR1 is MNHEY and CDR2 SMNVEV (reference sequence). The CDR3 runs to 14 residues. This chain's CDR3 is CASKLQGTGGELFF. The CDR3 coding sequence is TGTGCCAGCAAATTACAGGGGACGGGCGGGGAGCTGTTTTTT.

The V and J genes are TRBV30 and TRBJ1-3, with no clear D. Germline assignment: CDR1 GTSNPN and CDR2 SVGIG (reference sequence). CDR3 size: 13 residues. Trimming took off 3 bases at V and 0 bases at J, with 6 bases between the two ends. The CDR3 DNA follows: TGTGCCTGGAGCCCTTTCTCTGGAAACACCATATATTTT. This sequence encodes CAWSPFSGNTIYF.

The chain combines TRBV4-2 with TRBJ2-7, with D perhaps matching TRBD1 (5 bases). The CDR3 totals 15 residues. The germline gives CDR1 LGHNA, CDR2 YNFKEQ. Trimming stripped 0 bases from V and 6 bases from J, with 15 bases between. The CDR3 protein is CASSQDPTEVVEQYF. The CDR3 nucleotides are TGTGCCAGCAGCCAAGATCCGACAGAGGTGGTCGAGCAGTACTTC.

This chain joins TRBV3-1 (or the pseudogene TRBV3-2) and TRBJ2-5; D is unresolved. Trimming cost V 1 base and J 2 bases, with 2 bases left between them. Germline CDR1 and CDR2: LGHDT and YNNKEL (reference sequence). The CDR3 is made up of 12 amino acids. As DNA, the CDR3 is TGTGCCAGCAGCCAAGCACAAGAGACCCAGTACTTC. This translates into CASSQAQETQYF.

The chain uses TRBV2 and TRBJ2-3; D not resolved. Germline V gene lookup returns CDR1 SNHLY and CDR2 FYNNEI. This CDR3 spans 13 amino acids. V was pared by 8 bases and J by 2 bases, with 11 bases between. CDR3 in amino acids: CASSRFFTDTQYF. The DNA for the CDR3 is TGTGCCAGCTCCAGGTTTTTCACAGATACGCAGTATTTT.

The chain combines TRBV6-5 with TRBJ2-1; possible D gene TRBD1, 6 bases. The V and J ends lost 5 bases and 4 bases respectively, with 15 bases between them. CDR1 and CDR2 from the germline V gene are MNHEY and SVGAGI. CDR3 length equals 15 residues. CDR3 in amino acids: CASSRPTGEYNEQFF. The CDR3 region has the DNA TGTGCCAGCAGTCGCCCGACAGGAGAATACAATGAGCAGTTCTTC.

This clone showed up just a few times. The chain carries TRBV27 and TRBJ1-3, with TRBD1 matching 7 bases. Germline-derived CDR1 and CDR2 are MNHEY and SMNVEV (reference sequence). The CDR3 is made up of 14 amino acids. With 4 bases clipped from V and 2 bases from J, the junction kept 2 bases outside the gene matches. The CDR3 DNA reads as TGTGCCAGCAGTTCCAGGGGGGCTGGAAACACCATATATTTT. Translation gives CASSSRGAGNTIYF.

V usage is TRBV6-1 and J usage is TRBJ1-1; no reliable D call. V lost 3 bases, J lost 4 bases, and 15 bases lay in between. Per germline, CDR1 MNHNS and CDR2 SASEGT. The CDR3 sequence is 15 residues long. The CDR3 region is CASSDLGSEGTEAFF. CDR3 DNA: TGTGCCAGCAGTGATTTAGGTTCTGAGGGCACTGAAGCTTTCTTT.

As DNA, the CDR3 is TGTGCCAGCACTACACTGGACTCCTGGGATACGCAGTATTTT. Encoded protein: CASTTLDSWDTQYF. The chain carries TRBV6-5 and TRBJ2-3, with D perhaps TRBD2 (5 bases). The V and J ends lost 7 bases and 6 bases respectively, with 17 bases between them. CDR1 and CDR2 from the germline V gene are MNHEY and SVGAGI. This CDR3 has 14 amino acids.

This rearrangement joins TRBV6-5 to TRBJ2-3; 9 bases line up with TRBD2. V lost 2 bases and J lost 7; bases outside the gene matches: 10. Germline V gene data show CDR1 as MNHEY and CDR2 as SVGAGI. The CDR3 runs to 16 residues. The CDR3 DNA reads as TGTGCCAGCAGTTACGGGCTAGCGGGGAGCTACCATACGCAGTATTTT. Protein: CASSYGLAGSYHTQYF.